This T cell receptor (beta chain) was identified during a study of cytotoxic CD8 clonotypes in ibrutinib-treated CLL. Across the whole study: Among patients, some 25 responded partially and 2 completely; roughly 14 then stayed remitted and some twelve progressed after median around 68 months. Mean yields were 255,043 productive templates and 94,082 productive rearrangements per sample. Points from the study as a whole: In comparison with age-matched healthy donors, baseline clonality was higher and tracked circulating CD8+ T-cell counts. Samples from sustained-remission and progressing patients were taken at different times.

TCRdb's table, derived via immunoSEQ multiplex PCR, lists solely in-frame clones and lacks some. Of some 98,000 clones listed, around 80% are singletons. With regard to this clone: Its cognate antigen is unknown.

This CDR3 comprises 14 residues. The J segment lost 5 bases and the V segment lost 3 bases, leaving 6 bases of the junction unmatched. Germline V gene data show CDR1 as SGHRS and CDR2 as YFSETQ. The starting material was PBMCs, obtained after 12 months of ibrutinib treatment. This receptor was identified in a human donor with chronic lymphocytic leukemia. The chain has TRBV5-1 and TRBJ2-7, with 9 bases aligning to TRBD1. CDR3 nucleotides: TGCGCCAGCAGCTACGGGACAGGGTTTGACGAGCAGTACTTC. Translation gives CASSYGTGFDEQYF.